The present TCR beta chain was sequenced within a study of blood T cells in healthy people across ages. Study findings and constraints: Observed TCR beta diversity per million T cells went down as age went up. This fall followed a roughly linear course with age.

CDR1 is LGHDT, CDR2 YNNKEL, per germline (reference sequence). This CDR3 contains 15 residues. Next came a second PCR, run for 7 to 11 cycles, which used a sample-barcoded 5' primer along with a J-beta primer mix. TCRdb independently ran MiXCR on the 5' RACE reads; one entry per CDR3 protein. The sample consists of 600,000 to 850,000 distinct CDR3 sequences, roughly 25% of them appearing once. As concerns this clonotype: The antigen is unknown. Relative to the germline gene, one junction end is altered; a read error may explain this.

The data also belong to a second study, concerning T cells of mothers and their children.

Sample: blood. The J gene is TRBJ2-5, the V gene TRBV3-1, with 12 bases matching TRBD2. This sequence originates from a boy aged 10-17 years in good health. The CDR3 loop is CAGSHLAGGLETQYF. CDR3 nucleotides: TGTGCCGGCAGCCACCTAGCGGGAGGGTTGGAGACCCAGTACTTC.